This T cell receptor (beta chain) was sequenced in a study of chemoradiotherapy in HPV16-positive cancers. The method was immunoSEQ multiplex PCR; TCRdb's version includes in-frame clones alone and lacks a portion of them. The table shows tens of thousands of clones, with about nine tenths occurring only once. This CDR3 region has 14 residues. The V and J ends lost 3 bases and 0 bases respectively, with 8 bases between them. Germline values: CDR1 KGHSH, CDR2 LQKENI. This sequence joins TRBV18 and TRBJ1-1; D call uncertain. The TCR originated in a human donor with HPV-associated anogenital cancer. Sequenced material: blood, taken from a patient who underwent chemoradiotherapy. CDR3: CASSPFSMNTEAFF. The CDR3 nucleotides are TGTGCCAGCTCACCGTTCAGTATGAACACTGAAGCTTTCTTT.